Following are 12 T cell receptor beta chains from one sample sequenced in a study of T cell responses to AZD1222 COVID-19 vaccine. The data were produced by immunoSEQ multiplex PCR, yet TCRdb's version contains in-frame clones alone and is incomplete. The table has 80,000 to 100,000 clones, 90% to 95% seen once. Sequencing was performed on peripheral blood, taken 28 days after the second AZD1222 dose. The receptors come from an adult who received the AZD1222 COVID-19 vaccine.

V is TRBV28 and J is TRBJ2-3; 7 bases agree with TRBD2. CDR3 size: 14 residues. The germline V gene encodes CDR1 MDHEN and CDR2 SYDVKM. The V segment lost 7 bases and the J segment 6 bases; nucleotides outside the gene matches: 10. The CDR3 DNA follows: TGTGCCAGCATTGGGGGGGGGAGTATGGATACGCAGTATTTT. Translated, it gives CASIGGGSMDTQYF.

The V and J genes are TRBV7-6 and TRBJ2-1; 12 bases match TRBD2. The CDR3 is 16 amino acids. V was pared by 3 bases and J by 5 bases, with 5 bases of the junction left unmatched. Germline CDR1 reads SGHVS; CDR2 reads FNYEAQ. CDR3 protein: CASSFGTSGLDNEQFF. In nucleotides, the CDR3 is TGTGCCAGCAGCTTCGGGACTAGCGGGCTTGACAATGAGCAGTTCTTC.

The chain is built from TRBV9 and TRBJ1-3; maybe TRBD1 (5 bases). Germline assignment: CDR1 SGDLS and CDR2 YYNGEE. The V end lost 4 bases, the J end lost 5 bases, and 10 bases lay between the germline ends. The CDR3 consists of 13 residues. The CDR3 DNA reads TGTGCCAGCAGCTCTAGACAGCGAAACACCATATATTTT. Its protein product is CASSSRQRNTIYF.

The gene calls are TRBV30 and TRBJ1-5; 10 bases match TRBD1. The V gene's germline CDR1 is GTSNPN and CDR2 SVGIG (reference sequence). The V gene end was trimmed by 8 bases and the J gene end by 4 bases; junction bases not matched to a gene: 2. This CDR3 spans 12 amino acids. The CDR3 loop is CAGGQGNQPQHF. The CDR3 DNA follows: TGTGCCGGGGGACAGGGGAATCAGCCCCAGCATTTT.

The chain links TRBV11-3 to TRBJ1-1; no reliable D call. V dropped 3 bases and J dropped 1 base, with 6 bases sitting between them. In germline, CDR1 is SGHNT, CDR2 YENEEA. The CDR3 runs 13 residues. The CDR3 reads CASSFGPNTEAFF. CDR3 sequence (DNA): TGTGCCAGCAGCTTCGGACCGAACACTGAAGCTTTCTTT.

With respect to this clone: Other nucleotide sequences in the sample specify the same CDR3. This chain joins TRBV5-1 and TRBJ2-3; D not certain. The germline V and J ends were trimmed by 0 bases and 0 bases, with 5 bases remaining between them. The CDR3 extends over 14 amino acids. Germline V gene sequence: CDR1 SGHRS, CDR2 YFSETQ. CDR3 DNA sequence: TGCGCCAGCAGCTTGGCTGCGAGCACAGATACGCAGTATTTT. Residues: CASSLAASTDTQYF.

This rearrangement joins TRBV6-5 to TRBJ2-1; 9 nucleotides match TRBD1. The CDR3 extends over 15 amino acids. The germline CDR1 and CDR2 sequences are MNHEY and SVGAGI. V lost 7 bases, J lost 0 bases, and 4 bases stayed unmatched. The CDR3 protein is CASTLDRGSYNEQFF. The CDR3 region has the DNA TGTGCCAGCACTCTGGACAGGGGCTCCTACAATGAGCAGTTCTTC.

The rearrangement joins TRBV5-5 to TRBJ1-6, with D possibly being TRBD1 (6 bases). CDR3 length: 15 amino acids. V was shortened by 6 bases and J by 3 bases, with 13 bases between the two germline ends. Per the germline V gene, CDR1 is SGHKS and CDR2 is YYEKEE (reference sequence). The chain's CDR3 is CASTRGGGYNSPLHF. The CDR3 region has the DNA TGTGCCAGCACCAGAGGAGGGGGCTATAATTCACCCCTCCACTTT.

The CDR3 is CASSIEGQVNSPLHF. The CDR3 DNA is TGTGCCAGCAGTATCGAGGGACAAGTAAATTCACCCCTCCACTTT. This sequence joins TRBV6-4 and TRBJ1-6; TRBD1 might be the D (6 bases). This CDR3 is 15 amino acids long. Trimming shortened V by 5 bases and J by 7 bases, and 15 bases separated the two germline ends. Germline values: CDR1 MRHNA, CDR2 SNTAGT.

The genes are TRBV6-5 and TRBJ2-7; 10 bases align to TRBD1. V lost 6 bases to trimming and J lost 3 bases; unmatched junction nucleotides: 5. Per germline, CDR1 MNHEY and CDR2 SVGAGI. CDR3 length: 14 amino acids. The CDR3 nucleotides read TGTGCCAGCAGGTCCTGGGACAGGGGCTACGAGCAGTACTTC. The encoded protein is CASRSWDRGYEQYF.

The chain's CDR3 is CASSAQDPRAGNTIYF. The CDR3 DNA reads TGTGCCAGCTCAGCTCAGGACCCCCGAGCAGGAAACACCATATATTTT. The chain carries TRBV18 and TRBJ1-3; D is unclear. Trimming stripped 5 bases from V and 4 bases from J, with 18 bases between. Looked up from germline, CDR1 is KGHSH and CDR2 is LQKENI. The CDR3 extends over 16 amino acids. Using reference TRBV18 and TRBJ1-3 for the parts outside the CDR3, the full variable domain is NAGVMQNPRHLVRRRGQEARLRCSPMKGHSHVYWYRQLPEEGLKFMVYLQKENIIDESGMPKERFSAEFPKEGPSILRIQQVVRGDSAAYFCASSAQDPRAGNTIYFGEGSWLTVV.

The chain joins TRBV29-1 to TRBJ1-3; D perhaps matches TRBD1 (5 bases). CDR1 is SQVTM, CDR2 ANQGSEA, per germline. The CDR3 is 16 amino acids. V dropped 1 base and J dropped 0 bases, with 13 bases sitting between them. CDR3 DNA: TGCAGCGTTGAAGGGGGCAGGGACCACTCTGGAAACACCATATATTTT. This sequence encodes CSVEGGRDHSGNTIYF. The variable domain in full, completed from reference TRBV29-1 and TRBJ1-3, reads SAVISQKPSRDICQRGTSLTIQCQVDSQVTMMFWYRQQPGQSLTLIATANQGSEATYESGFVIDKFPISRPNLTFSTLTVSNMSPEDSSIYLCSVEGGRDHSGNTIYFGEGSWLTVV.